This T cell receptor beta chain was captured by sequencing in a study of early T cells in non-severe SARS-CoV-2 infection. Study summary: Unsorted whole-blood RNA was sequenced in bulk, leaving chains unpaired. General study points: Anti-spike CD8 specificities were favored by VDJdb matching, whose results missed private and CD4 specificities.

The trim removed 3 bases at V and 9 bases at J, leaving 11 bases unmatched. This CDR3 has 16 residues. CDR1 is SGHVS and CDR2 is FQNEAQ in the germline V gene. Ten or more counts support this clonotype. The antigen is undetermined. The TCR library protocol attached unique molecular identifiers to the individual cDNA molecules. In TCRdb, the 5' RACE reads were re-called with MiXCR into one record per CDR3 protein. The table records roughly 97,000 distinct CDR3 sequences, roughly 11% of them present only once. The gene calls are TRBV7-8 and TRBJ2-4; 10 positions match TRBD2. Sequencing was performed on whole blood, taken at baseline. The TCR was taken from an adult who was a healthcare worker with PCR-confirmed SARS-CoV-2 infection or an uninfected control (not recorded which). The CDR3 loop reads CASSFLAGELGAIQYF. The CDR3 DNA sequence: TGTGCCAGCAGCTTCCTAGCGGGGGAGTTGGGGGCCATTCAGTACTTC.